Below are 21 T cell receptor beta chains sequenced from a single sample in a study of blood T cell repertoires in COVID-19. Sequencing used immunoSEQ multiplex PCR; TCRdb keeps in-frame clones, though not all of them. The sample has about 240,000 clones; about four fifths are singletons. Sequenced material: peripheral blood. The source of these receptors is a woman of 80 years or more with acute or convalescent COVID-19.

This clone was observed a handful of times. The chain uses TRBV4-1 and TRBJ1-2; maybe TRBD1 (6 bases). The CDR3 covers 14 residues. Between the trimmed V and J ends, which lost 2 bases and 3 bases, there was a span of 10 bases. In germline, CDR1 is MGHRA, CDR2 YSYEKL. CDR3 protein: CASSQSQGHYGYTF. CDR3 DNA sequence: TGCGCCAGCAGCCAAAGTCAGGGGCACTATGGCTACACCTTC.

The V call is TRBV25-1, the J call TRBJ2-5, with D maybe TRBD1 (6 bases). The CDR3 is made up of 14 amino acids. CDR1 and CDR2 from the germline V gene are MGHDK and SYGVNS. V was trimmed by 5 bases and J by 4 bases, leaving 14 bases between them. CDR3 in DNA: TGTGCCAGCAGTACTGACAGGATTCTAGAGACCCAGTACTTC. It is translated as CASSTDRILETQYF.

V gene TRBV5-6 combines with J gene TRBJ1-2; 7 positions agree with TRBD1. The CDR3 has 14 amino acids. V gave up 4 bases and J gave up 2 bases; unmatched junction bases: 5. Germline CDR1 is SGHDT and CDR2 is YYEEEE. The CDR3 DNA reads TGTGCCAGCAGCCCGCCGGGACAGAACTATGGCTACACCTTC. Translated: CASSPPGQNYGYTF.

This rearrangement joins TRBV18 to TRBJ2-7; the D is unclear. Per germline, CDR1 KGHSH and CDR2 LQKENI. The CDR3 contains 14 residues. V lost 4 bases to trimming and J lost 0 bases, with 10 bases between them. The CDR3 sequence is CASSLTVSSYEQYF. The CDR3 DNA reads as TGTGCCAGCTCACTCACCGTTAGCTCCTACGAGCAGTACTTC.

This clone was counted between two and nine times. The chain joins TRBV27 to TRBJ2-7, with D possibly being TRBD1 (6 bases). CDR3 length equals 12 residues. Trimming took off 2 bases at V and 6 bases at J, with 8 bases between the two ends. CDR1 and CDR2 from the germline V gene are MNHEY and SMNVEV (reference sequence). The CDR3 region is CASSLNRAEQYF. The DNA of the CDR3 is TGTGCCAGCAGTTTAAACAGGGCCGAGCAGTACTTC.

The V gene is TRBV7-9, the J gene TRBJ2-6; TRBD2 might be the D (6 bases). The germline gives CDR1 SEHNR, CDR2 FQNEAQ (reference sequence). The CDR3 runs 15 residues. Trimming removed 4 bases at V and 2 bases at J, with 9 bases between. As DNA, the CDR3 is TGTGCCAGCAGCTCCAGGGAGGCTGGGGCCAACGTCCTGACTTTC. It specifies CASSSREAGANVLTF.

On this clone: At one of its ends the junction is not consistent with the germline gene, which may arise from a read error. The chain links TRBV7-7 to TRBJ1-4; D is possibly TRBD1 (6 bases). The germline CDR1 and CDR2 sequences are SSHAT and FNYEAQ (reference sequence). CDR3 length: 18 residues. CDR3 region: CASSFFPTGKEANEKLFF. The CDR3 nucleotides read TGTGCTAGCAGCTTTTTCCCCACAGGGAAGGAGGCTAATGAAAAACTGTTTTTT.

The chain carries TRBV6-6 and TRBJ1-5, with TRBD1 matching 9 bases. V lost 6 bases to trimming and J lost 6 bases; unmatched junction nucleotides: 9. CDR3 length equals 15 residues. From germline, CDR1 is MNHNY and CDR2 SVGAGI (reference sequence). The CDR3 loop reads CASRTGTGRAQPQHF. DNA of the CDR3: TGTGCCAGCAGGACCGGGACAGGGCGAGCTCAGCCCCAGCATTTT.

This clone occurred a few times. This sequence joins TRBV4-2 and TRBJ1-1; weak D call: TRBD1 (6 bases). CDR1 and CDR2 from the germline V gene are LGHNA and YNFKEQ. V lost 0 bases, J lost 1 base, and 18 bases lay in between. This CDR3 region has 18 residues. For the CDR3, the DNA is TGTGCCAGCAGCCAAGATGTTTCAGGAGGCAGGGGGAACACTGAAGCTTTCTTT. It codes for CASSQDVSGGRGNTEAFF.

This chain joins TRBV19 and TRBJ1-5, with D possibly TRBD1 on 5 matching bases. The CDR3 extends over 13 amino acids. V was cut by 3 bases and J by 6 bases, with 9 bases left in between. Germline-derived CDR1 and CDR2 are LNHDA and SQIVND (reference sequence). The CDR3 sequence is CASSMSGPQPQHF. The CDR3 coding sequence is TGTGCCAGTAGTATGTCAGGGCCTCAGCCCCAGCATTTT. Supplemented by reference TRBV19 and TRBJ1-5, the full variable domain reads DGGITQSPKYLFRKEGQNVTLSCEQNLNHDAMYWYRQDPGQGLRLIYYSQIVNDFQKGDIAEGYSVSREKKESFPLTVTSAQKNPTAFYLCASSMSGPQPQHFGDGTRLSIL.

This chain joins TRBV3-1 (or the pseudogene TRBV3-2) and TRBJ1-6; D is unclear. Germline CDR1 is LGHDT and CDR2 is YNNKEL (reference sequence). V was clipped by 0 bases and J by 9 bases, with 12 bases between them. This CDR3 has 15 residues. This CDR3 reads CASSQDRFSGSPLHF. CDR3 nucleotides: TGTGCCAGCAGCCAAGACCGGTTTTCGGGTTCACCCCTCCACTTT.

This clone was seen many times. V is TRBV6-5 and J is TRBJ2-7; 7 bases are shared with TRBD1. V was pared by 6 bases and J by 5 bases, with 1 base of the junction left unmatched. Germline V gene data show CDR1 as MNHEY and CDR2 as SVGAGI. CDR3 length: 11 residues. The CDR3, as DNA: TGTGCCAGCAGCGGACAGGACGAGCAGTACTTC. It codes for CASSGQDEQYF.

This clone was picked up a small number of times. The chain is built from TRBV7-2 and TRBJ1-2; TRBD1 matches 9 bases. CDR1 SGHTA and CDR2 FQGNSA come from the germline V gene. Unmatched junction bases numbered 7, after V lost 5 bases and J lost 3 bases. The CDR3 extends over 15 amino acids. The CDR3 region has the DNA TGTGCCAGCAGCCTCGGGACAGGGAGGGACTATGGCTACACCTTC. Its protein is CASSLGTGRDYGYTF.

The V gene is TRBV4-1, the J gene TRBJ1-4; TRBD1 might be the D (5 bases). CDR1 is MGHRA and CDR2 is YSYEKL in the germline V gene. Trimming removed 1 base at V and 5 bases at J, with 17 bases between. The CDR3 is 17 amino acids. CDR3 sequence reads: CASSQGGLGGRNEKLFF. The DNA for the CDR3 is TGCGCCAGCAGCCAAGGCGGGTTGGGGGGACGGAATGAAAAACTGTTTTTT.

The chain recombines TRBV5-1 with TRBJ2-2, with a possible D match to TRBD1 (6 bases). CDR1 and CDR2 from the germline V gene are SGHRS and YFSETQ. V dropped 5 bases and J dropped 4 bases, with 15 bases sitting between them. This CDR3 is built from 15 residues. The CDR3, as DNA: TGCGCCAGCAGATCCGGGACAAGATCCACCGGGGAGCTGTTTTTT. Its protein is CASRSGTRSTGELFF.

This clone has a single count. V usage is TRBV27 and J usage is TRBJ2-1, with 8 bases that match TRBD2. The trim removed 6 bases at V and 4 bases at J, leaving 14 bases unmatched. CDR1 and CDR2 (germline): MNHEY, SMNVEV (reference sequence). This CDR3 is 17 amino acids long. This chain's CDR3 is CASRVYPVTSGYNEQFF. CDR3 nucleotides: TGTGCCAGCAGAGTATATCCGGTCACTAGCGGTTACAATGAGCAGTTCTTC.

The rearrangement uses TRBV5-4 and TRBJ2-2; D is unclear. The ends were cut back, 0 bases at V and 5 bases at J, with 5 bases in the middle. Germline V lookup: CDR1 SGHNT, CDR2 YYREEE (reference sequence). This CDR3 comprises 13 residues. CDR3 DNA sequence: TGTGCCAGCAGCTTGGACCGGACCGGGGAGCTGTTTTTT. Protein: CASSLDRTGELFF.

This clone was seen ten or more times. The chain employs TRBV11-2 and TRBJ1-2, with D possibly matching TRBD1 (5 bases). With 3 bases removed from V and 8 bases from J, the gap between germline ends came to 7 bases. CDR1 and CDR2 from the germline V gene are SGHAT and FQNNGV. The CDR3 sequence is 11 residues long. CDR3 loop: CASSFRGGYTF. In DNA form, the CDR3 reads TGTGCCAGCAGCTTTAGGGGAGGCTACACCTTC.

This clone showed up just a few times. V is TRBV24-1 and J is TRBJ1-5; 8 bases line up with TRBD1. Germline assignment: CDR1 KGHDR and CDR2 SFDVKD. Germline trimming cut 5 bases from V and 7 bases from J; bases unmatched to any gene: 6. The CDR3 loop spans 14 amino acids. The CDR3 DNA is TGTGCCACCAGTGCAGGGGGCGTGAACCAGCCCCAGCATTTT. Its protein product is CATSAGGVNQPQHF.

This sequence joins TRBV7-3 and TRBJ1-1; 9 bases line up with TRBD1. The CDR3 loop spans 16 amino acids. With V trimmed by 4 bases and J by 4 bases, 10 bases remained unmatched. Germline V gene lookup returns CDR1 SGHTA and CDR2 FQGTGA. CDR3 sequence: CASSYPDRGMGTEAFF. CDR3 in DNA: TGTGCCAGCAGCTATCCGGACAGGGGAATGGGCACTGAAGCTTTCTTT.

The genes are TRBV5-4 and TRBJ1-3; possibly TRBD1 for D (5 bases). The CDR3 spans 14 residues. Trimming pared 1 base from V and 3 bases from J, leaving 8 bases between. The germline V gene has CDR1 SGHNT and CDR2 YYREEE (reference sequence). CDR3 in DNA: TGTGCCAGCAGCTTGAGGGGTAATGGAAACACCATATATTTT. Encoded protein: CASSLRGNGNTIYF.